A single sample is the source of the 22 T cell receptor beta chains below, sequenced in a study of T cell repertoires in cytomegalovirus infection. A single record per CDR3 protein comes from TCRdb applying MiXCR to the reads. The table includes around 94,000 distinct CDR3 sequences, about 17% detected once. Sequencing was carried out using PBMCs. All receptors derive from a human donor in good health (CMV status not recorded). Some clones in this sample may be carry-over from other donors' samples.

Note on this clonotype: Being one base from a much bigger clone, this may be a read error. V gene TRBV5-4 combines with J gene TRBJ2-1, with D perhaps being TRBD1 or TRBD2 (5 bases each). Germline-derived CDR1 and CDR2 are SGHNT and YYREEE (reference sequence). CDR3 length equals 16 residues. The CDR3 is CASSLVRETSYNEQIF. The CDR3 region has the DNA TGTGCCAGCAGCTTGGTCAGGGAGACCTCCTACAATGAGCAGATCTTC.

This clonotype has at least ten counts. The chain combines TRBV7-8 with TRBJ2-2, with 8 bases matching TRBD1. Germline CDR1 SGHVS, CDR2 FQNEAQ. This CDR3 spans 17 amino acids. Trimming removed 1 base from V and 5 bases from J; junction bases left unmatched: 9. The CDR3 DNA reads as TGTGCCAGCAGCTTAGACTTAGGGGACAGGAGGACCGGGGAGCTGTTTTTT. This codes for CASSLDLGDRRTGELFF.

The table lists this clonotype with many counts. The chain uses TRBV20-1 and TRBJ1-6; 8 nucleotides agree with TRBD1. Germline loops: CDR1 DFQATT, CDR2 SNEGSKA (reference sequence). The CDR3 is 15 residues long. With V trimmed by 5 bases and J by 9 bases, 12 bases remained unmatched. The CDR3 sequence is CSADPLAGGASPLHF. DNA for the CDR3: TGCAGTGCTGACCCTCTGGCAGGGGGCGCTTCACCCCTCCACTTT.

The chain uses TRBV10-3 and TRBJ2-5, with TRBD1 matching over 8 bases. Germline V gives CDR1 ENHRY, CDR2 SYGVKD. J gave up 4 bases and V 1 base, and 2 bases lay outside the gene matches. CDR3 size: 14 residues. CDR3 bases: TGTGCCATCAGTGAGTTAGGACAGGGAGAGACCCAGTACTTC. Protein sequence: CAISELGQGETQYF.

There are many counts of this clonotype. CDR3 loop: CASSWPGGDTIYF. In nucleotides, the CDR3 is TGTGCCAGCAGCTGGCCCGGGGGGGACACCATATATTTT. This chain uses TRBV7-2 with TRBJ1-3; D perhaps matches TRBD1 (5 bases). Trimming pared 4 bases from V and 8 bases from J, leaving 12 bases between. There are 13 residues in the CDR3. CDR1 SGHTA and CDR2 FQGNSA come from the germline V gene.

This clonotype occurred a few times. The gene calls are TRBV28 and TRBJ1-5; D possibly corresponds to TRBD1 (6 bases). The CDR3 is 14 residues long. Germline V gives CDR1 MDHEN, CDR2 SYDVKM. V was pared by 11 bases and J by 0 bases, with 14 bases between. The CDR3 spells CAGQTGGSNQPQHF. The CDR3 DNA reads TGTGCCGGCCAGACAGGCGGTAGCAATCAGCCCCAGCATTTT.

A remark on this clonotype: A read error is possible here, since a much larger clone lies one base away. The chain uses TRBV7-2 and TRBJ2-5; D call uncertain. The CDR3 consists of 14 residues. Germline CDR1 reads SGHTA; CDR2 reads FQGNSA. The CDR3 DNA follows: TGTGACAGCAGCTTAAACGCAGGACAAGAGACCCAGTACTTC. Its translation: CDSSLNAGQETQYF. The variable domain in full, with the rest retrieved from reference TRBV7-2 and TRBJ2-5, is GAGVSQSPSNKVTEKGKDVELRCDPISGHTALYWYRQSLGQGLEFLIYFQGNSAPDKSGLPSDRFSAERTGGSVSTLTIQRTQQEDSAVYLCDSSLNAGQETQYFGPGTRLLVL.

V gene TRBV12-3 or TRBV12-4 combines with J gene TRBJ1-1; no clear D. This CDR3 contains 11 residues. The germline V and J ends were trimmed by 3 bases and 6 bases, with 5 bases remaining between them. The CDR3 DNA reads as TGTGCCAGCAGTTTCGAATCTGAAGCTTTCTTT. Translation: CASSFESEAFF.

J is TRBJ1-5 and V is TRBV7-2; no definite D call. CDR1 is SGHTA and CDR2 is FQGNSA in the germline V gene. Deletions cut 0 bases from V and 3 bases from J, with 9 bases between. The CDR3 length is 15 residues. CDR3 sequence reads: CASSLAVGSNQPQHF. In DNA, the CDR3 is TGTGCCAGCAGCTTAGCTGTCGGTTCCAATCAGCCCCAGCATTTT.

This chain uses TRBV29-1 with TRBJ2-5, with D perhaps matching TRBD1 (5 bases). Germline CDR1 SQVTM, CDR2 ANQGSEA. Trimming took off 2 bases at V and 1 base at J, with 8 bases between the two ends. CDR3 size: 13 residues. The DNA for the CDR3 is TGCAGCGTTGAAAGGGGCTTCCAAGAGACCCAGTACTTC. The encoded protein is CSVERGFQETQYF.

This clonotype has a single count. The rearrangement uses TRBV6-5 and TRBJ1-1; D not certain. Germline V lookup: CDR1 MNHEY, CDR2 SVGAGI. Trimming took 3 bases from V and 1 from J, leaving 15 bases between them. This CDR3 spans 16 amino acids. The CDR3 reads CASSYTLGSGNTEAFF. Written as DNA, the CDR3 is TGTGCCAGCAGTTATACTTTAGGGTCCGGGAACACTGAAGCTTTCTTT.

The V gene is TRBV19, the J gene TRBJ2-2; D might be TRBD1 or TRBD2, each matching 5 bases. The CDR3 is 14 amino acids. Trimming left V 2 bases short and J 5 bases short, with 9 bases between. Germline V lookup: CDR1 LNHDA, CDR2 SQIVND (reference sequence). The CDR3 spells CASSIYWGTGELFF. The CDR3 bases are TGTGCCAGTAGTATATACTGGGGGACCGGGGAGCTGTTTTTT.

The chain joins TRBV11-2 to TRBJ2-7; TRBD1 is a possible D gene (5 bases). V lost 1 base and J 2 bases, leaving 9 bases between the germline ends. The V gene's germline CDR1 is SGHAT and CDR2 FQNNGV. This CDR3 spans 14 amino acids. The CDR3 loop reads CASSLGRQTYEQYF. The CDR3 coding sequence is TGTGCCAGCAGCTTAGGCAGACAGACCTACGAGCAGTACTTC.

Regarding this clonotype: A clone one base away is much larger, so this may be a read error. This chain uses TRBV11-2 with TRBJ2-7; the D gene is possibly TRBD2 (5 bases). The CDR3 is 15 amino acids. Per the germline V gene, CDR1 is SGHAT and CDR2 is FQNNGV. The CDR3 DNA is TGTGCCAGCAGCTTAGATTCGCGGGCGCCCTACGATCAGTACTTC. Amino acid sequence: CASSLDSRAPYDQYF.

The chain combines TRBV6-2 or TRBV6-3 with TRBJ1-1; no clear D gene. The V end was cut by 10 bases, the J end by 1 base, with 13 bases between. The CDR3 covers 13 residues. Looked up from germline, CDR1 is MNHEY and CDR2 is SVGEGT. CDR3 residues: CATTRLSNTEAFF. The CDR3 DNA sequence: TGTGCCACCACCCGTTTATCGAACACTGAAGCTTTCTTT.

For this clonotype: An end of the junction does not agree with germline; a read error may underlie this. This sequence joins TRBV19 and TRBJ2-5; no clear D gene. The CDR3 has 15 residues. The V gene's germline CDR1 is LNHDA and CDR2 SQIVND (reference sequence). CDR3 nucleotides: TGTGCCAGTAGTACCACGAGGACCCAACAAGCGACCCAGTACTTC. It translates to CASSTTRTQQATQYF.

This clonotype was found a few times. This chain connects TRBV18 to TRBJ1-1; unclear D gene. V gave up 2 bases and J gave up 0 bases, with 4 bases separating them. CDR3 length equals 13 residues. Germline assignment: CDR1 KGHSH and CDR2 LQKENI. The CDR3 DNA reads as TGTGCCAGCTCACCAGATATGAACACTGAAGCTTTCTTT. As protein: CASSPDMNTEAFF.

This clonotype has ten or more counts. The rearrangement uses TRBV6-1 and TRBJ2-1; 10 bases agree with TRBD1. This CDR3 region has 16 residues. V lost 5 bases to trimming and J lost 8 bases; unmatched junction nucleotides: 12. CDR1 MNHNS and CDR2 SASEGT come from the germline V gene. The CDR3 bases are TGTGCCAGCAGTTCTCCCCCGGGACAGGGGTCAGATGAGCAGTTCTTC. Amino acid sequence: CASSSPPGQGSDEQFF.

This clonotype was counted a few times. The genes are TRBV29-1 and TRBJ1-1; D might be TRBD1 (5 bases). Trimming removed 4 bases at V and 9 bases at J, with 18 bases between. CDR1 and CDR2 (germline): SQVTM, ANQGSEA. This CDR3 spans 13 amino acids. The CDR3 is CSVGSPDNWQAFF. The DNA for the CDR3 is TGCAGCGTTGGGTCCCCGGACAATTGGCAAGCTTTCTTT.

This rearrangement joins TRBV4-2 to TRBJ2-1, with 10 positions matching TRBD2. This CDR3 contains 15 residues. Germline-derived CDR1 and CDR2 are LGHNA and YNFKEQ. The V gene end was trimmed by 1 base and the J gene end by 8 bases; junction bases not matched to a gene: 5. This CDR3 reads CASSQAGTSVDEQFF. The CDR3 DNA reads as TGTGCCAGCAGCCAAGCCGGGACTAGCGTTGATGAGCAGTTCTTC.

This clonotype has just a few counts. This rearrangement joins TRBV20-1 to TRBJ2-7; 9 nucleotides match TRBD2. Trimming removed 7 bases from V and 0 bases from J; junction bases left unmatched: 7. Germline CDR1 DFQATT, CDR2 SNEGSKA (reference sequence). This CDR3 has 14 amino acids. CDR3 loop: CSVRTSESSYEQYF. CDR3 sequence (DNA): TGCAGTGTCAGGACTAGCGAAAGCTCCTACGAGCAGTACTTC.

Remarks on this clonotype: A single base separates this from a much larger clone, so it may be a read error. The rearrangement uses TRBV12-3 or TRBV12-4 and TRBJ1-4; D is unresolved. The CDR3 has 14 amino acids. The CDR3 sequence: CASSFSATNKKLFF. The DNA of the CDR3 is TGTGCCAGCAGTTTCAGCGCAACTAATAAAAAACTGTTTTTT.